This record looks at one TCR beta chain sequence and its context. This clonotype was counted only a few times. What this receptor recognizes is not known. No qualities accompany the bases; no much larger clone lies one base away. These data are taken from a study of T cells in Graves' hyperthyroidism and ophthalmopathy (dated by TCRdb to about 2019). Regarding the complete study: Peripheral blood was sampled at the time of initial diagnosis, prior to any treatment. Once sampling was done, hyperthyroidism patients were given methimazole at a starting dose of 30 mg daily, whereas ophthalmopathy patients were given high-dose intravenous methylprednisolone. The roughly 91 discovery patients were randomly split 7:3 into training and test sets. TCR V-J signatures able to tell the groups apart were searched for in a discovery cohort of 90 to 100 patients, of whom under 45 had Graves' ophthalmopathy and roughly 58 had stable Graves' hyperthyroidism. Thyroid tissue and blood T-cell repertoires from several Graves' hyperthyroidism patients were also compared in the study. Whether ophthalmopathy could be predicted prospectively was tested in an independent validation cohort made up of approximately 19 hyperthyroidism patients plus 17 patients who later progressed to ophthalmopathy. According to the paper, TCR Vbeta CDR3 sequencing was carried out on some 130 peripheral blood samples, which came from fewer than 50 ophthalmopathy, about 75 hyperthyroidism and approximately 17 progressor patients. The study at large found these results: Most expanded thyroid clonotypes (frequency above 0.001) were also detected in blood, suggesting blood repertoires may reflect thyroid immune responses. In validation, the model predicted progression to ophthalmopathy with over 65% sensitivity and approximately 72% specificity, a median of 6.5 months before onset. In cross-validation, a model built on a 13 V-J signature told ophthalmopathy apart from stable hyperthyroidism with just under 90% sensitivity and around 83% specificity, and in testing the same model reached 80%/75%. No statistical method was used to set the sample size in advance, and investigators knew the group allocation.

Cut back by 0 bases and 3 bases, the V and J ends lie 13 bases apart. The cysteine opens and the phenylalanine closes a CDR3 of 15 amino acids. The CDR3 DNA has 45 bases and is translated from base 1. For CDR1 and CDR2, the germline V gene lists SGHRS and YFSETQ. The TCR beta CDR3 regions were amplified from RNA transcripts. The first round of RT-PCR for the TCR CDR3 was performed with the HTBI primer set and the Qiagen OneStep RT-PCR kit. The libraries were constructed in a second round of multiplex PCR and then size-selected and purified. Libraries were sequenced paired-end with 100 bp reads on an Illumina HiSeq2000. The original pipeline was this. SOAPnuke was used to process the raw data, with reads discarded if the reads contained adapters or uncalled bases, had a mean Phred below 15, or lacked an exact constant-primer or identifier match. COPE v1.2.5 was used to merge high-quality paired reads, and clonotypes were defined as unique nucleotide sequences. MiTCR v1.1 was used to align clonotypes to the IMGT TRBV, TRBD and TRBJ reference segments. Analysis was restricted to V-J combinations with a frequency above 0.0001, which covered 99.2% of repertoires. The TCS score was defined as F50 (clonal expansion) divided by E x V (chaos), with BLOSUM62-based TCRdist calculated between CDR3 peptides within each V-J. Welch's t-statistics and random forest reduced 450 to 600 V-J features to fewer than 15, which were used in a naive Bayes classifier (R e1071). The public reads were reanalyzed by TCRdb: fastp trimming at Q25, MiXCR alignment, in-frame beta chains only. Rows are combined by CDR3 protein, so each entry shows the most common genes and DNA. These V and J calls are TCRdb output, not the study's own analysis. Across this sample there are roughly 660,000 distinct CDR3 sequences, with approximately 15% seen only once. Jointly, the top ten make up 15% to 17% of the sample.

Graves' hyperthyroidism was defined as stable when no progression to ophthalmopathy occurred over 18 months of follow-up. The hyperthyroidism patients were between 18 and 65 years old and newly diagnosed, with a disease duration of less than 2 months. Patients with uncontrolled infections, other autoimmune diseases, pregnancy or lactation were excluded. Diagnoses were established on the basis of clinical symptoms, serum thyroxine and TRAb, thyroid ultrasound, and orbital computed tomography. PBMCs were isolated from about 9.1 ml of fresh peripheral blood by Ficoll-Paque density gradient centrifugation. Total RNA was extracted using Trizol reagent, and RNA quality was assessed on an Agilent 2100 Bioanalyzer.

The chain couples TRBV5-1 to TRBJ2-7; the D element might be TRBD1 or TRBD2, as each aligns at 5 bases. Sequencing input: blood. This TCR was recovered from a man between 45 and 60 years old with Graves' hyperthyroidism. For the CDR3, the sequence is CASSLGGTADYEQYF. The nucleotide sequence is TGCGCCAGCAGCTTGGGGGGGACGGCGGACTACGAGCAGTACTTC.